The rows below give T cell receptor beta chains drawn from one sample of a study of shared clonotypes between healthy human individuals. The repertoire was sequenced with immunoSEQ multiplex PCR; TCRdb's copy has only in-frame clones and lacks some. The sample has 2,100,000 or so clones, 90% to 96% seen once. Sequenced input: naive CD4+ T cells sorted from blood. The source of these receptors is a man in his late teens or twenties in good health. Both conserved end residues are part of each CDR3. D genes are given only for firm matches. Clone size, where shown, is once, few, many, or a class for clones that have expanded.

.	.	TRBJ2-3	TRBV7-9	CASSNPIEDTQYF	TGTGCCAGCAGCAACCCCATTGAAGATACGCAGTATTTT
.	.	TRBJ1-5	TRBV30	CAWRDNSNQPQHF	TGTGCCTGGAGGGATAATAGCAATCAGCCCCAGCATTTT
.	.	TRBJ2-3	TRBV7-9	CASSSGPSRATDTQYF	TGTGCCAGCAGCTCCGGGCCCTCCCGGGCCACAGATACGCAGTATTTT
.	TRBD2	TRBJ2-7	TRBV18	CASSRGGALEQYF	TGTGCCAGCTCACGCGGGGGGGCGCTCGAGCAGTACTTC
.	.	TRBJ2-3	TRBV28	CASSPGQYRTDTQYF	TGTGCCAGCTCTCCCGGACAGTATCGCACAGATACGCAGTATTTT
.	TRBD1	TRBJ2-4	TRBV2	CASTEGDRGKNIQYF	TGTGCCAGCACCGAGGGAGACAGGGGTAAAAACATTCAGTACTTC
.	.	TRBJ1-3	TRBV10-3	CAISTYGNTIYF	TGTGCCATCAGTACTTATGGAAACACCATATATTTT
.	.	TRBJ1-1	TRBV7-6	CASSFYSDGTEAFF	TGTGCCAGCAGCTTTTATTCCGATGGCACTGAAGCTTTCTTT
.	.	TRBJ2-2	TRBV10-2	CASSGANRAWSGELFF	TGCGCCAGCAGTGGGGCTAACCGGGCTTGGTCCGGGGAGCTGTTTTTT
few	.	TRBJ1-3	TRBV10-2	CASSVGGSGNTIYF	TGCGCCAGCAGTGTAGGGGGCTCTGGAAACACCATATATTTT
.	TRBD1	TRBJ2-1	TRBV7-2	CASSLRWGTGRDNEQFF	TGTGCCAGCAGCTTAAGGTGGGGGACAGGGCGCGACAATGAGCAGTTCTTC
.	.	TRBJ2-4	TRBV13	CASSPGPAPYSAKNIQYF	TGTGCCAGCAGCCCCGGACCCGCGCCCTATTCAGCCAAAAACATTCAGTACTTC
.	TRBD1	TRBJ1-5	TRBV28	CASSEYDRDNQPQHF	TGTGCCAGCAGCGAGTACGACAGGGACAATCAGCCCCAGCATTTT
once	.	TRBJ2-2	TRBV12-1	CASRDDAGLANTGELFF	TGTGCCAGCAGGGACGATGCAGGGCTAGCGAACACCGGGGAGCTGTTTTTT
.	.	TRBJ2-5	TRBV11-3	CASSLGTLETQYF	TGTGCCAGCAGCTTGGGGACATTAGAGACCCAGTACTTC
.	.	TRBJ1-2	TRBV5-6	CASSLGSGFLNYGYTF	TGTGCCAGCAGCCTGGGGTCAGGGTTTTTAAACTATGGCTACACCTTC
.	.	TRBJ2-3	TRBV25-1	CASSDPSGGTDTQYF	TGTGCCAGCAGTGACCCGTCGGGGGGCACAGATACGCAGTATTTT
.	.	TRBJ2-2	TRBV4-1	CASSQDQAGQGIAGELFF	TGCGCCAGCAGCCAAGATCAGGCCGGCCAGGGGATCGCCGGGGAGCTGTTTTTT
.	TRBD1	TRBJ1-2	TRBV5-4	CASSPRQGLGSHYGYTF	TGTGCCAGCAGCCCGCGACAGGGCCTAGGTTCCCACTATGGCTACACCTTC
.	.	TRBJ1-5	TRBV10-2	CASSDGGNQPQHF	TGCGCCAGCAGTGACGGAGGGAATCAGCCCCAGCATTTT
.	.	TRBJ1-1	TRBV7-2	CASSRPPRSGNTEAFF	TGTGCCAGCAGCCGGCCGCCCCGGTCGGGGAACACTGAAGCTTTCTTT
.	TRBD2	TRBJ2-1	TRBV4-3	CASSQEGPLAGGRNEQFF	TGCGCCAGCAGCCAAGAGGGCCCACTAGCGGGAGGGCGGAATGAGCAGTTCTTC
.	.	TRBJ2-7	TRBV10-1	CASSESGVSSYEQYF	TGCGCCAGCAGTGAGTCTGGCGTTAGCTCCTACGAGCAGTACTTC
.	.	TRBJ2-1	TRBV9	CASSVGGPSSYNEQFF	TGTGCCAGCAGCGTCGGCGGGCCTAGCTCCTACAATGAGCAGTTCTTC
once	.	TRBJ1-5	TRBV27	CASSRTARNQPQHF	TGTGCCAGCAGCAGGACAGCGCGTAATCAGCCCCAGCATTTT
.	.	TRBJ1-3	TRBV19	CASSLRQHSGNTIYF	TGTGCCAGTAGTCTTCGACAGCACTCTGGAAACACCATATATTTT
.	.	TRBJ1-3	TRBV9	CASSPNEGSAGNTIYF	TGTGCCAGCAGCCCCAACGAGGGGAGCGCTGGAAACACCATATATTTT
.	.	TRBJ1-5	TRBV7-8	CASSFTGDSNQPQHF	TGTGCCAGCAGTTTTACGGGGGATAGCAATCAGCCCCAGCATTTT
few	.	TRBJ1-2	TRBV7-3	CASSPGLGNYGYTF	TGTGCCAGCAGCCCGGGACTTGGTAACTATGGCTACACCTTC
.	TRBD2	TRBJ2-7	TRBV5-4	CASSFAGVSYEQYF	TGTGCCAGCAGCTTTGCGGGAGTCTCCTACGAGCAGTACTTC
.	TRBD1	TRBJ2-2	TRBV30	CAWTRDRATGELFF	TGTGCCTGGACCAGGGACAGGGCGACCGGGGAGCTGTTTTTT
.	.	TRBJ1-2	TRBV7-2	CASSLTRGFNYGYTF	TGTGCCAGCAGCTTAACCCGGGGGTTCAACTATGGCTACACCTTC
.	.	TRBJ2-7	TRBV4-3	CASSQHTDSYEQYF	TGCGCCAGCAGCCAACACACTGATTCCTACGAGCAGTACTTC
.	.	TRBJ2-3	TRBV21-1	CASSKVGSGGSTDTQYF	TGTGCCAGCAGCAAAGTGGGTAGCGGGGGGAGCACAGATACGCAGTATTTT
.	TRBD1	TRBJ2-1	TRBV11-2	CASSLFDRGNEQFF	TGTGCCAGCAGCTTATTTGACAGGGGTAATGAGCAGTTCTTC
once	TRBD2	TRBJ2-1	TRBV5-1	CASSLASGTSVQRFF	TGCGCCAGCAGCTTGGCGTCCGGGACTAGCGTTCAGCGGTTCTTC
.	.	TRBJ2-5	TRBV5-1	CASSLGTSSETQYF	TGCGCCAGCAGCTTGGGTACTAGCAGCGAGACCCAGTACTTC
.	.	TRBJ1-5	TRBV2	CASLRSPGNQPQHF	TGTGCCAGCTTAAGGTCGCCAGGCAATCAGCCCCAGCATTTT
.	.	TRBJ2-2	TRBV6-1	CASLLVGGNTGELFF	TGTGCCAGTCTGTTGGTCGGCGGGAACACCGGGGAGCTGTTTTTT
.	.	TRBJ2-5	TRBV5-1	CASSLTGLGPQETQYF	TGCGCCAGCAGCTTGACCGGCTTGGGTCCGCAAGAGACCCAGTACTTC
.	TRBD1	TRBJ2-5	TRBV6-6	CASSQTGESETQYF	TGTGCCAGCAGTCAAACAGGGGAATCGGAGACCCAGTACTTC
.	TRBD1	TRBJ1-2	TRBV7-2	CASIRDRAGINYGYTF	TGTGCCAGCATCCGGGACAGGGCCGGAATTAACTATGGCTACACCTTC
.	TRBD1	TRBJ2-7	TRBV5-1	CASSLGGQGNVYEQYF	TGCGCCAGCAGCTTGGGGGGACAGGGGAATGTTTACGAGCAGTACTTC
once	TRBD2	TRBJ2-3	TRBV18	CASSNRIREGSTDTQYF	TGTGCCAGCTCAAACCGTATTCGGGAGGGTAGCACAGATACGCAGTATTTT
.	.	TRBJ2-7	TRBV6-5	CASSYRGEQYF	TGTGCCAGCAGTTACAGAGGCGAGCAGTACTTC
once	.	TRBJ2-7	TRBV6-5	CASRPSAGHEQYF	TGTGCCAGCAGACCCAGCGCCGGTCACGAGCAGTACTTC
.	TRBD1	TRBJ1-1	TRBV28	CASSLSQGAGDTEAFF	TGTGCCAGCAGTTTATCCCAGGGGGCGGGGGACACTGAAGCTTTCTTT
few	.	TRBJ1-1	TRBV6-5	CASSGTAEHTEAFF	TGTGCCAGCAGTGGCACAGCCGAACACACTGAAGCTTTCTTT
.	.	TRBJ2-7	TRBV6-5	CASSPLRVVGEQYF	TGTGCCAGCAGCCCCTTGAGAGTTGTGGGGGAGCAGTACTTC
.	.	TRBJ2-7	TRBV18	CASSPGTGYEQYF	TGTGCCAGCTCACCAGGGACGGGTTACGAGCAGTACTTC
.	.	TRBJ2-7	TRBV19	CASSIGYNYPGEQYF	TGTGCCAGTAGTATAGGCTACAACTACCCGGGCGAGCAGTACTTC
.	.	TRBJ1-1	TRBV6-1	CASSEAQAAFF	TGTGCCAGCAGTGAAGCTCAGGCGGCTTTCTTT
.	.	TRBJ2-7	TRBV6-1	CASKDRISYEQYF	TGTGCCAGCAAGGACAGAATATCCTACGAGCAGTACTTC
.	.	TRBJ2-3	TRBV2	CASTLGGGGQYF	TGTGCCAGCACCCTAGGAGGTGGGGGGCAGTATTTT
.	TRBD2	TRBJ2-2	TRBV9	CASSTPQAGSGELFF	TGTGCCAGCAGCACTCCCCAAGCGGGGTCGGGGGAGCTGTTTTTT
.	.	TRBJ1-2	TRBV4-1	CASSQALWDYGYTF	TGCGCCAGCAGCCAAGCCCTCTGGGACTATGGCTACACCTTC
.	.	TRBJ2-2	TRBV5-6	CASSLAGGSGELFF	TGTGCCAGCAGCTTGGCAGGAGGATCCGGGGAGCTGTTTTTT
.	.	TRBJ2-1	TRBV11-3	CASSLDGLDEQFF	TGTGCCAGCAGCTTAGATGGTCTGGATGAGCAGTTCTTC
.	TRBD1	TRBJ1-5	TRBV18	CASSSGQGALLNQPQHF	TGTGCCAGCTCATCTGGACAGGGGGCCTTATTAAATCAGCCCCAGCATTTT